What follows is one TCR beta chain and its context. Its cognate antigen is unknown. The data derive from a study of CD8 T cells in Susac syndrome. Study in general: When their blood was taken, the Susac syndrome patients had either not yet had any therapy, were taking corticosteroids, or were taking intravenous immunoglobulin alone.

CDR1 and CDR2 (germline): SEHNR, FQNEAQ (reference sequence). Trimming left V 4 bases short and J 5 bases short, with 11 bases between. This CDR3 is built from 13 residues. Random hexamers were used to reverse transcribe the RNA input (about 0.5 to 1 ug). The TCR beta CDR3 was amplified by immunoSEQ multiplex PCR across 54 Vbeta, 13 Jbeta. TCRdb fed the immunoSEQ multiplex PCR reads into MiXCR, producing one record per CDR3 protein. Of around 110,000 distinct CDR3 sequences listed, around 94% are singletons. Study observations and caveats: Within total CD8+ repertoires, more than 15 Susac-specific public clones were found, and within CD8+ TEMRA repertoires, five. Clonal expansion was present among Susac CD8+ cells. This expansion reached its peak in TEMRA cells and in active patients.

Sequencing was performed on CD8+ T cells from PBMCs. The gene calls are TRBV7-9 and TRBJ2-5; no definite D call. The receptor was isolated from a human donor with Susac syndrome. The CDR3 sequence: CASSSPLGETQYF. CDR3 DNA: TGTGCCAGCAGCTCCCCCCTTGGGGAGACCCAGTACTTC.